A selection of T cell receptor beta chains follows, all from one sample in a study of blood T cell repertoires in COVID-19. Assay: immunoSEQ multiplex PCR; the TCRdb copy retains only in-frame clones and omits some. The sample consists of 60,000 or so clones, about 81% of them appearing once. Material for sequencing was peripheral blood. Every receptor here comes from an elderly man with acute or convalescent COVID-19. The conserved cysteine and the conserved F or W are not part of the CDR3 here.

TRBV5-5 ASSLVSGALRSPLH
TRBV3-1/TRBV3-2 ASSHRDSPTKSSGNTIY
TRBV7-2 ASSLAGQKETQY
TRBV7-6 ASSSPQGAAYEQY
TRBV5-1 ASSRRTSRSYNEQF
TRBV5-6 ASSFTDTEAF
TRBV9 ASSAAGDVGNQPQH
TRBV7-8 ASSPRSRGRDTEAF
TRBV27 ASSTDRDYQPQH
TRBV2 ASSESADYGYT
TRBV6-6 ASSRDSYGYT
TRBV18 ASSPRGGTEAF
TRBV6-1 ASSGQGGEFSQPQH
TRBV6-1 ASSERRGQGGEKLF
TRBV5-6 ASSFRSTDTQY
TRBV6-6 ASSLGTAINSPLH
TRBV18 ASSSGGYGSTEAF
TRBV5-1 ASSDGTGDNTIY
TRBV18 ASSPGQELGNTIY
TRBV5-1 ASSGTGGSEQY
TRBV11-2 ASSLGRIGEYNEQF
TRBV30 AWSVVPGTGGEKLF
TRBV2 ASSELGVGYNSPLH
TRBV5-1 ASSPEVLTEAF
TRBV6-5 ASRASGRSNYGYT
TRBV12-5 ASGFGALTYTEAF
TRBV5-1 ASYMTGGEAF
TRBV6-5 ASSLAGGTGELF
TRBV7-9 ASSFRETQY
TRBV7-6 ASSLVGGQGASYEQY
TRBV7-9 ASSLAGRNTEAF
TRBV4-2 ASSHAGRNTEAF
TRBV5-4 ASSEDRTYEQY
TRBV27 ASSYQGTYEQY
TRBV29-1 SVDWSGQQNTEAF
TRBV10-3 AISESAGGGSYGYT
TRBV19 ASSPISAGNTIY
TRBV7-2 ASSPAPVAGSYNEQF
TRBV28 ASKQGSVNYGYT
TRBV2 ASSEFFGTGVLGSYGYT
TRBV7-8 ASSLAVQGARYGYT
TRBV7-9 ASSLGAGGAYADTQY